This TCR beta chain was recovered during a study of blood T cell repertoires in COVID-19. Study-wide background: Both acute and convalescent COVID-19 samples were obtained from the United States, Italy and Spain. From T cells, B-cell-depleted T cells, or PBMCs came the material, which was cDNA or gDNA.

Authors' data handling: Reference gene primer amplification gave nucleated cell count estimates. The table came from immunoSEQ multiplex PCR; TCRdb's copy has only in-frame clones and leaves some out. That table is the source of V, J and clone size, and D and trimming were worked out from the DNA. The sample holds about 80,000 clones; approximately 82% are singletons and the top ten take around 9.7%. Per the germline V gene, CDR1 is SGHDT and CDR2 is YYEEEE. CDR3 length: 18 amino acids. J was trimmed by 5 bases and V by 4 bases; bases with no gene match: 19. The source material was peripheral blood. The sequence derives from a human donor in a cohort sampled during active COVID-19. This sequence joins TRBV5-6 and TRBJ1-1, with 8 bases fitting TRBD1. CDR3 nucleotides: TGTGCCAGCAGCCACTGGGGACAGGCCTACCTGGGGAGGACTGAAGCTTTCTTT. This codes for CASSHWGQAYLGRTEAFF.